The 5 T cell receptor beta chains below all came from one sample that was sequenced in a study of cytomegalovirus exposure and HLA in healthy donors. 60 Vbeta and 13 Jbeta primers were used in PCR. The protocol was immunoSEQ multiplex PCR, while the TCRdb copy is restricted to in-frame clones and leaves out a portion. Here the sample spans about 86,000 clones, about 79% being singletons. The source material was PBMCs. The receptor set was obtained from a female donor in good health and CMV-seronegative.

The chain carries TRBV7-2 and TRBJ1-2; the match to TRBD1 covers 10 bases. Germline V gives CDR1 SGHTA, CDR2 FQGNSA. The ends lost 5 bases at V and 5 bases at J; junction bases unmatched: 8. This CDR3 is 15 amino acids long. Here the CDR3 DNA reads TGTGCCAGCAGCGCCGGACAGGGGGTAGAGTATGGCTACACCTTC. Translating gives CASSAGQGVEYGYTF. Looking up the rest from reference TRBV7-2 and TRBJ1-2 gives the full variable domain: GAGVSQSPSNKVTEKGKDVELRCDPISGHTALYWYRQSLGQGLEFLIYFQGNSAPDKSGLPSDRFSAERTGGSVSTLTIQRTQQEDSAVYLCASSAGQGVEYGYTFGSGTRLTVV.

The V call is TRBV6-1, the J call TRBJ1-6; 9 nucleotides line up with TRBD1. The germline gives CDR1 MNHNS, CDR2 SASEGT. The CDR3 sequence is 16 residues long. V was pared by 1 base and J by 13 bases, with 11 bases of the junction left unmatched. The CDR3 sequence: CASSEEAGTGKGPLHF. CDR3 in DNA: TGTGCCAGCAGTGAAGAAGCTGGGACAGGGAAGGGTCCCCTCCACTTT.

This chain joins TRBV5-6 and TRBJ1-5; the D gene is possibly TRBD1 (5 bases). Germline V gene sequence: CDR1 SGHDT, CDR2 YYEEEE. The CDR3 is made up of 15 amino acids. With 2 bases removed from V and 0 bases from J, the gap between germline ends came to 9 bases. The CDR3 bases are TGTGCCAGCAGCTTCGCAGGGTTTAGCAATCAGCCCCAGCATTTT. It encodes CASSFAGFSNQPQHF.

The chain has TRBV6-4 and TRBJ1-1, with D hard to call. The CDR3 extends over 13 amino acids. Looked up from germline, CDR1 is MRHNA and CDR2 is SNTAGT. The ends were cut back, 6 bases at V and 1 base at J, with 9 bases in the middle. The DNA for the CDR3 is TGTGCCAGCAGAGAGAGGCGGAACACTGAAGCTTTCTTT. Its protein is CASRERRNTEAFF.

This chain uses TRBV2 with TRBJ1-4; 11 bases match TRBD1. The junction had 6 bases not matched to a gene; V was cut back by 5 bases and J by 10 bases. The CDR3 runs 14 residues. Per germline, CDR1 SNHLY and CDR2 FYNNEI. The CDR3 region has the DNA TGTGCCAGCAGTAAAGGGACAGGGGGTGGAAAACTGTTTTTT. It yields the protein CASSKGTGGGKLFF.